These T cell receptor beta chains were read from a single sample in a study of post-analysis software for immune sequencing data. Via MiXCR, TCRdb re-called the PCR reads, giving one row per CDR3 protein. The sample has 600,000 to 700,000 distinct CDR3 sequences, 59% seen once; the top ten hold about 10%. Sequencing used blood. The receptors come from a girl aged 2 to 9 with multiple sclerosis. The CDR3 runs from the conserved cysteine through the conserved F or W.

>TRBJ1-1|TRBV7-2
CASSLDGQLNTEAFF
>TRBJ1-2|TRBV6-5
CASREAIYGYTF
>TRBJ1-2|TRBV5-5
CASTSDRGPRYGYTF
>TRBJ2-4|TRBV7-9
CASSLGSGTSAKNIQYF
>TRBJ2-6|TRBV9
CASSEAVRNSGPGANVLTF
>TRBJ2-1|TRBV7-9
CASSWTGGEGDEQFF
>TRBJ2-5|TRBV20-1
CSARGVGDQETQYF
>TRBJ1-5|TRBV6-5
CASSQNSNQPQHF
>TRBJ2-1|TRBV6-2/TRBV6-3
CASSHLIAGGTYNEQFF
>TRBJ2-1|TRBV4-2
CASSQDRVEGLYNEQFF
>TRBJ2-5|TRBV7-2
CASSLWGPGETQYF
>TRBJ2-1|TRBV12-3/TRBV12-4
CASSRGLAGEQFF
>TRBJ2-7|TRBV5-1
CASSLGLLAGDYEQYF
>TRBJ2-5|TRBV7-2
CASSLGVSTQETQYF
>TRBJ2-5|TRBV12-3/TRBV12-4
CASSLDSGGQETQYF
>TRBJ2-3|TRBV5-1
CASSPRDRGRDTDTQYF
>TRBJ2-1|TRBV4-3
CASSQDTWRGSYNEQFF
>TRBJ2-3|TRBV6-1
CASSPRTGASRADTQYF
>TRBJ2-1|TRBV24-1
CATQGRAHNEQFF
>TRBJ1-2|TRBV12-3/TRBV12-4
CASNTPWEGGDYGYTF
>TRBJ2-1|TRBV5-5
CASSTVHRALNEQFF
>TRBJ2-1|TRBV7-2
CASKPWGTGTTNEQFF
>TRBJ2-1|TRBV29-1
CSVFGGNEQFF
>TRBJ2-7|TRBV10-2
CASSGGANSYEQYF
>TRBJ1-5|TRBV25-1
CASSESSGWDSNQPQHF
>TRBJ2-3|TRBV5-1
CASSPAAAGEVGTQYF
>TRBJ2-3|TRBV7-2
CASSPRSGGGSSTDTQYF
>TRBJ2-5|TRBV12-3/TRBV12-4
CASSLTALRETQYF
>TRBJ2-7|TRBV6-5
CASSSGAGAYEQYF
>TRBJ2-7|TRBV20-1
CSASLHPTAPYEQYF
>TRBJ2-7|TRBV9
CASSVGPGADEQYF
>TRBJ2-7|TRBV25-1
CASGPRAMSYEQYF
>TRBJ2-1|TRBV4-1
CASSHIAGEAAYNEQFF
>TRBJ2-5|TRBV28
CASSHRGQETQYF
>TRBJ2-6|TRBV29-1
CSVEFGHLQSGANVLTF
>TRBJ1-6|TRBV7-9
CASSFGVGDSPLHF
>TRBJ2-3|TRBV20-1
CSARGMFLDTDTQYF
>TRBJ2-1|TRBV7-2
CASTEQGYEQFF
>TRBJ1-5|TRBV12-3/TRBV12-4
CASSSGQGQSNQPQHF
>TRBJ1-2|TRBV6-6
CASSYPGRQGANYGYTF
>TRBJ2-3|TRBV5-1
CASSLDATDMQYF
>TRBJ2-7|TRBV7-9
CASSAHSGGSSYNEQYF
>TRBJ2-3|TRBV5-1
CASSWREDPTDTQYF
>TRBJ2-3|TRBV6-5
CASSGEPKGTQYF
>NA|TRBV11-2
CASSPPLAYEQYF
>TRBJ2-4|TRBV6-1
CASSDWTGKNIQYF
>NA|TRBV10-3
CATRLADRYEQYF
>TRBJ2-5|TRBV5-1
CASSFGSGGGETQYF